This T cell receptor (beta chain) was identified in a study of T cell responses to AZD1222 COVID-19 vaccine. Background on the study: The study pooled second doses at about 4 or about 12 weeks. Whole-study results and caveats: Donors skewed white British and female; clonal diversity was possibly underestimated.

To note about this clone: No antigen is known for it.

The data were produced by immunoSEQ multiplex PCR, yet TCRdb's version contains in-frame clones alone and is incomplete. Counted here are 150,000 to 200,000 clones, just over 90% occurring once; the ten biggest clones make up approximately 3%. The clonotype was recovered from an adult in good health. The specimen comprised peripheral blood, sampled on day 0 of AZD1222 vaccination.

The CDR3 here is CASSLQDSYNEQFF. As DNA, the CDR3 is TGCGCCAGCAGCTTGCAGGACTCCTACAATGAGCAGTTCTTC. The chain joins TRBV5-1 to TRBJ2-1, with no clear D. V was shortened by 1 base and J by 0 bases, with 5 bases between the two germline ends. This CDR3 is 14 amino acids long. From germline, CDR1 is SGHRS and CDR2 YFSETQ.